This TCR beta chain was found in a study of T cell responses to AZD1222 COVID-19 vaccine. Notes on the study in general: In all cases, repertoires were sampled only after the peak T cell response. Donors were chiefly white British, with a greater number of females, and clonal diversity was perhaps underestimated.

On this clone: Its cognate antigen is unknown.

Libraries were prepared by immunoSEQ multiplex PCR; TCRdb keeps only in-frame clonotypes and omits some of them. The sample lists roughly 84,000 clones; roughly 87% were seen once. The receptor comes from an adult who received the AZD1222 COVID-19 vaccine. The specimen was peripheral blood, collected 28 days after the second AZD1222 dose.

In nucleotides, the CDR3 is TGTGCCAGCATGATGGACAGGGGCGGCTACACCTTC. Residues: CASMMDRGGYTF. This chain connects TRBV2 to TRBJ1-2; 9 bases line up with TRBD1. Trimming removed 7 bases from V and 8 bases from J; junction bases left unmatched: 5. From germline, CDR1 is SNHLY and CDR2 FYNNEI. The CDR3 spans 12 residues.